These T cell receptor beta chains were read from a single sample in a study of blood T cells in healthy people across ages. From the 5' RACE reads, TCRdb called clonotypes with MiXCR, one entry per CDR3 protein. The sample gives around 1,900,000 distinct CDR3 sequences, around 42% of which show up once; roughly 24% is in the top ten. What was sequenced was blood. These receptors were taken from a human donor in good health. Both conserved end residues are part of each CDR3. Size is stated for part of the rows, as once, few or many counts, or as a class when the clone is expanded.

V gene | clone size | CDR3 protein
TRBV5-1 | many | CASSLVGDGYTF
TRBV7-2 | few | CASSTRGAPVETQYF
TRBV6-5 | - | CASSYSFGGVRAGGYTF
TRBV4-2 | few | CASSPSGTSASQETQYF
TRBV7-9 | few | CASSRDREADTQYF
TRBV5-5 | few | CASNLIGDSRLGGYIF
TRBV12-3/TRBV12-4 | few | CASSLTYLNTEAFF
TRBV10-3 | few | CAISDEGIWDQPQHF
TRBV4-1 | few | CASSQHRESNQPQHF
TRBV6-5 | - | CASSYSRSRGPISQPQHF
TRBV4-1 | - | CASTDREEAFF
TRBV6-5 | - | CASSYRLAGPLDYGYTF
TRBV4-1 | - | CASSLGQGAWDEQFF
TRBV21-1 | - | CASSNPGGLWYEQYF
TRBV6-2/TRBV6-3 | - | CASSYSSLAGLTEAFF
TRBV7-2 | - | CASSLDSLRVYGYTF
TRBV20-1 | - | CSAGQSPFPYNEQFF
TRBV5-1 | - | CASSLVTEETQNF
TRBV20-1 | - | CSASRLGPYNEQFF
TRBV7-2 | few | CASSPGVLYEQYF